The sequence of this TCR beta chain was determined in a study of blood T cell repertoires in COVID-19. Study background: COVID-19 samples collected from the United States, Italy and Spain covered acute and convalescent phases. PBMCs, B-cell-depleted T cells, or T cells were the source of the cDNA or gDNA that made up the material.

V was pared by 1 base and J by 8 bases, with 20 bases between. Germline loops: CDR1 MGHRA, CDR2 YSYEKL. The CDR3 extends over 16 amino acids. As processed by the authors: The assay estimated nucleated cells by amplifying reference gene primers. Sequencing was performed with immunoSEQ multiplex PCR; in TCRdb, only in-frame clones are kept and a portion is missing. The V and J calls and clone size come from that table; D and trimming were worked out from the DNA. Of some 88,000 clones in the sample, around 88% are singletons; the top ten hold less than 9.5%. The sample holds a few counts of this clone. The chain combines TRBV4-1 with TRBJ1-2, with D possibly TRBD1 on 6 matching bases. The clonotype originates from a man in his sixties with acute or convalescent COVID-19. The sequenced sample was peripheral blood. DNA of the CDR3: TGCGCCAGCAGCCAAGTCAGGGGTCCCCATGAACGGGGCTACACCTTC. Protein sequence: CASSQVRGPHERGYTF.